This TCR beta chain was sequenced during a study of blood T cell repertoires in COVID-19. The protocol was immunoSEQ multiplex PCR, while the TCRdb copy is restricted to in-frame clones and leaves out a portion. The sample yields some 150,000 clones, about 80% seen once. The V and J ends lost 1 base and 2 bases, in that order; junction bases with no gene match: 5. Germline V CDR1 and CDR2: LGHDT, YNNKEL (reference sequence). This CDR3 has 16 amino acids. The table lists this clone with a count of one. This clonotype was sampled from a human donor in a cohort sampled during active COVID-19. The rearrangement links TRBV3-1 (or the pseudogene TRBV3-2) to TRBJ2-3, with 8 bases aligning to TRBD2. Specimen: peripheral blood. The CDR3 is CASSQVTSGPTDTQYF. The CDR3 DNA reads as TGTGCCAGCAGCCAAGTCACTAGCGGACCCACAGATACGCAGTATTTT.